This T cell receptor (beta chain) was sequenced in a study of cytomegalovirus exposure and HLA in healthy donors. Study overall: Among the roughly 400 genotyped donors, 65% to 90% were placed in the Caucasian-associated ancestry cluster.

Germline V lookup: CDR1 LGHNA, CDR2 YNFKEQ. V lost 0 bases and J 5 bases, leaving 11 bases between the germline ends. This CDR3 spans 14 amino acids. In this sample, this clone turned up once. The primer mix had 60 Vbeta and 13 Jbeta primers. TCRdb's table, derived via immunoSEQ multiplex PCR, lists solely in-frame clones and lacks some. The data show 95,000 to 100,000 clones, about four fifths seen once. Sequencing was carried out using PBMCs. The TCR sequence derives from a middle-aged woman in good health and CMV-seronegative. This chain links TRBV4-2 with TRBJ2-7; weak D call: TRBD1 (5 bases). The CDR3, as DNA: TGTGCCAGCAGCCAAGATCCCAGGGCCCACGAGCAGTACTTC. Its translation is CASSQDPRAHEQYF.